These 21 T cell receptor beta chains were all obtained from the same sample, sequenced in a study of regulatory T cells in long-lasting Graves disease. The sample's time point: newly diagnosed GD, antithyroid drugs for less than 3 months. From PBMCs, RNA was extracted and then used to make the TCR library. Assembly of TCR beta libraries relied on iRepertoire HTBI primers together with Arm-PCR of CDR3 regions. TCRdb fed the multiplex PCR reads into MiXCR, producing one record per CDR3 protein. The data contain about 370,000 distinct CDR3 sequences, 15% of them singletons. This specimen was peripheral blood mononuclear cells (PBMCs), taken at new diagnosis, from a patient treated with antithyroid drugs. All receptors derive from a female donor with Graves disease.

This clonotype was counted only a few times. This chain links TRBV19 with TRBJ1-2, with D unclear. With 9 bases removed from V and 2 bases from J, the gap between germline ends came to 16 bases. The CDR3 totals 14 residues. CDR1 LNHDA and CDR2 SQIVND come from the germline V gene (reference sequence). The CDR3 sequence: CASTIGGLNYGYTF. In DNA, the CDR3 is TGTGCCAGCACCATCGGAGGGCTGAACTATGGCTACACCTTC.

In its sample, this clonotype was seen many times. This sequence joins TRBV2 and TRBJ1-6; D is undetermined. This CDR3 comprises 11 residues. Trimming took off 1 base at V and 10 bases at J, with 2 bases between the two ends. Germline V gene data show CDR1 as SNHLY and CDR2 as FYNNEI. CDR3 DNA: TGTGCCAGCAGTGAAGGGTCACCCCTCCACTTT. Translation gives CASSEGSPLHF.

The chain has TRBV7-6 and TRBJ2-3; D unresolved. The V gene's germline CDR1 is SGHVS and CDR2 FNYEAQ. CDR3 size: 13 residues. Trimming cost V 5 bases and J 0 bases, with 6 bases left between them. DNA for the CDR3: TGTGCCAGCAGCACACATAGCACAGATACGCAGTATTTT. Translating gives CASSTHSTDTQYF.

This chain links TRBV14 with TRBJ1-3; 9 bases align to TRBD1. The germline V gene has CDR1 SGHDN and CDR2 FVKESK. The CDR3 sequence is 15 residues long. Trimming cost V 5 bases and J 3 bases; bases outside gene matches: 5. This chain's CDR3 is CASSEGQGVGNTIYF. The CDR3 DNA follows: TGTGCCAGCAGCGAGGGACAGGGCGTTGGAAACACCATATATTTT.

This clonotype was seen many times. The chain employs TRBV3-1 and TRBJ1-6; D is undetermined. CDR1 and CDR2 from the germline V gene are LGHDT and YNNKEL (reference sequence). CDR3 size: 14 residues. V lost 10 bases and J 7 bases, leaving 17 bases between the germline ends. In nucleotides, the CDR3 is TGTGCCACCTCCCCGGCTATACGGAATTCACCCCTCCACTTT. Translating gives CATSPAIRNSPLHF.

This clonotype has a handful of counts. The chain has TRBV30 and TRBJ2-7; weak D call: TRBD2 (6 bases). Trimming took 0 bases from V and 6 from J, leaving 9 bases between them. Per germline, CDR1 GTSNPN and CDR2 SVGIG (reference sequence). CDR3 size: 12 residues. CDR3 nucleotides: TGTGCCTGGAGTGTAACGGGGGTCGAGCAGTACTTC. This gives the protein CAWSVTGVEQYF. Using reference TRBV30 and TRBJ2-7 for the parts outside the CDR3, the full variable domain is SQTIHQWPATLVQPVGSPLSLECTVEGTSNPNLYWYRQAAGRGLQLLFYSVGIGQISSEVPQNLSASRPQDRQFILSSKKLLLSDSGFYLCAWSVTGVEQYFGPGTRLTVT.

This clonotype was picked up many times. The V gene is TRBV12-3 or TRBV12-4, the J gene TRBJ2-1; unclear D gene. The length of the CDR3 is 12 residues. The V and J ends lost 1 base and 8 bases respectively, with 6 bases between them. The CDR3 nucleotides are TGTGCCAGCAGTTTAGATAGGTATGAGCAGTTCTTC. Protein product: CASSLDRYEQFF.

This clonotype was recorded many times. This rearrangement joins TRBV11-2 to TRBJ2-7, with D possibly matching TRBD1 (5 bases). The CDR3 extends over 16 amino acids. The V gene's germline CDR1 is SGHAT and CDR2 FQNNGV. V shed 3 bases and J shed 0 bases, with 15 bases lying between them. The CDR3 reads CASSFFRGRSSYEQYF. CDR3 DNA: TGTGCCAGCAGCTTTTTTAGGGGCAGAAGCTCCTACGAGCAGTACTTC.

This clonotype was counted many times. This CDR3 is CASSLDKVSGANVLTF. Here the CDR3 DNA reads TGTGCCAGCAGCTTAGATAAGGTATCTGGGGCCAACGTCCTGACTTTC. The V and J genes are TRBV7-9 and TRBJ2-6; D unclear. This CDR3 is built from 16 residues. Germline V gene lookup returns CDR1 SEHNR and CDR2 FQNEAQ (reference sequence). Trimming removed 1 base at V and 1 base at J, with 8 bases between.

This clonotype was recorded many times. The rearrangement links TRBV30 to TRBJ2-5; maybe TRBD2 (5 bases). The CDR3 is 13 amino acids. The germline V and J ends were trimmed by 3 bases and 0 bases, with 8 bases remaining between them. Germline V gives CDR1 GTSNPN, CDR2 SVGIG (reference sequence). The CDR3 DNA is TGTGCCTGGAGCCTCGGGAACCAAGAGACCCAGTACTTC. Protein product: CAWSLGNQETQYF.

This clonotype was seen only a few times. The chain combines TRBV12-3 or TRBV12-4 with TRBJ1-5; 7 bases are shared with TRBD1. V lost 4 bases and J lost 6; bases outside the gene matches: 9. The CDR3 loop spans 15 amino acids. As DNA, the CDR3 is TGTGCCAGCAGTTCGGGACAGAGGAGTCTTCAGCCCCAGCATTTT. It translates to CASSSGQRSLQPQHF.

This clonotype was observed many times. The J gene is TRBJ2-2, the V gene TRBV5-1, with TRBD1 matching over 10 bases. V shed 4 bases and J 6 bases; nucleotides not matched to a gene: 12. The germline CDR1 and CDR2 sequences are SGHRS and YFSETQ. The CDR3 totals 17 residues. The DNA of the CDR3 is TGCGCCAGCAGCGGAATTGACGGGACAGGGGATCCCGGGGAGCTGTTTTTT. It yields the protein CASSGIDGTGDPGELFF.

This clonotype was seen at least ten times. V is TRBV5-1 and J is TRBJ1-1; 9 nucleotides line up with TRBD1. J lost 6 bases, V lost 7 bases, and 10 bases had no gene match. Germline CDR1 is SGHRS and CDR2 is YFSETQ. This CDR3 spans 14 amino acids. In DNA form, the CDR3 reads TGCGCCAGCGGATACGGACAGGGGATATCTGAAGCTTTCTTT. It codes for CASGYGQGISEAFF.

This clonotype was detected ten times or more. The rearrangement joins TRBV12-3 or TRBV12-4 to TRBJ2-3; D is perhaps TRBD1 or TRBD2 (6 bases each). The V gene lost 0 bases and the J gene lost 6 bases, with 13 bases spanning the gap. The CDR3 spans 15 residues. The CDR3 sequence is CASSLAGGGRDTQYF. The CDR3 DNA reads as TGTGCCAGCAGTTTAGCGGGGGGCGGAAGGGATACGCAGTATTTT.

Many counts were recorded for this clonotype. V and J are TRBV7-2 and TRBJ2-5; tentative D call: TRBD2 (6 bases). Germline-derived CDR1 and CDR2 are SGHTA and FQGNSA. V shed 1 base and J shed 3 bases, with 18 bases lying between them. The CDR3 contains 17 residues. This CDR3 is CASSLGGLSSEKETQYF. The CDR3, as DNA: TGTGCCAGCAGCTTAGGCGGCTTGTCTAGCGAGAAAGAGACCCAGTACTTC.

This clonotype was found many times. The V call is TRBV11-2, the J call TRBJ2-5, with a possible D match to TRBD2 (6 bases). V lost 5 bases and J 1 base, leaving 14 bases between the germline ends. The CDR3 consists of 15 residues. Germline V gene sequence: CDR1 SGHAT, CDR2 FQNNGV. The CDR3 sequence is CASSLGTLLQETQYF. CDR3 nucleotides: TGTGCCAGCAGCCTGGGGACTTTACTCCAAGAGACCCAGTACTTC.

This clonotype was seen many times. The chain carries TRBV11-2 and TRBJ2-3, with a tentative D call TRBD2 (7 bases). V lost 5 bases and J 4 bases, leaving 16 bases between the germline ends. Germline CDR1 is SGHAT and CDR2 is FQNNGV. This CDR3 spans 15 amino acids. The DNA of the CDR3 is TGTGCCAGCAGCGTTTGGGGGGGCGGGGCAGATACGCAGTATTTT. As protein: CASSVWGGGADTQYF.

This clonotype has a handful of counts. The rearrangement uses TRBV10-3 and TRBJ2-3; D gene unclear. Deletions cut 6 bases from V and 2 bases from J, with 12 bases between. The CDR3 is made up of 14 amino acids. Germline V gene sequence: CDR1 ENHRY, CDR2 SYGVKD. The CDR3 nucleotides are TGTGCCATCAGCACCTTACGAGCCACAGATACGCAGTATTTT. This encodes CAISTLRATDTQYF.

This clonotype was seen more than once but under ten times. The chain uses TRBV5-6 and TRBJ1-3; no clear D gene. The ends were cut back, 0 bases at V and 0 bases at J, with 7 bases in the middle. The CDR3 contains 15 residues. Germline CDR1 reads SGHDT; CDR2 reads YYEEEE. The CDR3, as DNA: TGTGCCAGCAGCTTGGGGTCCCGCTCTGGAAACACCATATATTTT. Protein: CASSLGSRSGNTIYF.

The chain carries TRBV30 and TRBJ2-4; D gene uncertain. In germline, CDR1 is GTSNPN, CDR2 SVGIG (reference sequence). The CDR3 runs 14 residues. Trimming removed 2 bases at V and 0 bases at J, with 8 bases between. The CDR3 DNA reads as TGTGCCTGGAGTTTGACCCTAGCCAAAAACATTCAGTACTTC. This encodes CAWSLTLAKNIQYF.

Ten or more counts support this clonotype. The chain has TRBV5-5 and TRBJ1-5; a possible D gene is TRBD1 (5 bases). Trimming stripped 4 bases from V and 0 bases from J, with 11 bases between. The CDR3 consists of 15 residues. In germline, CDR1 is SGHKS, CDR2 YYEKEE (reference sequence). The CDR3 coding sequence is TGTGCCAGCAGCCCCCTGGGGGTTAGCAATCAGCCCCAGCATTTT. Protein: CASSPLGVSNQPQHF.